A single sample is the source of the 13 T cell receptor beta chains below, sequenced in a study of blood T cell repertoires in COVID-19. TCRdb's table, derived via immunoSEQ multiplex PCR, lists solely in-frame clones and lacks some. The sample records roughly 62,000 clones, 79% being singletons. The sample comprised peripheral blood. Every receptor here comes from a woman older than 75 with active or convalescent COVID-19.

V usage is TRBV5-1 and J usage is TRBJ1-6; D call uncertain. V was trimmed by 3 bases and J by 10 bases, leaving 20 bases between them. Germline V lookup: CDR1 SGHRS, CDR2 YFSETQ. The CDR3 runs to 16 residues. The CDR3 DNA reads TGCGCCAGCAGCTCGGTTACTCAGGCTTCAGAGTCACCCCTCCACTTT. Protein sequence: CASSSVTQASESPLHF.

This clone was recorded a few times. This chain connects TRBV4-1 to TRBJ2-5; TRBD2 aligns across 9 bases. Unmatched junction bases numbered 4, after V lost 0 bases and J lost 5 bases. Germline loops: CDR1 MGHRA, CDR2 YSYEKL. This CDR3 contains 15 residues. This CDR3 reads CASSQESSGEETQYF. CDR3 DNA sequence: TGCGCCAGCAGCCAAGAGTCTAGCGGGGAGGAGACCCAGTACTTC.

The chain recombines TRBV27 with TRBJ2-1; the match to TRBD1 covers 8 bases. The CDR3 length is 15 residues. From germline, CDR1 is MNHEY and CDR2 SMNVEV (reference sequence). The V gene end was trimmed by 0 bases and the J gene end by 4 bases; junction bases not matched to a gene: 2. CDR3 amino acids: CASSLSTGVYNEQFF. In DNA form, the CDR3 reads TGTGCCAGCAGTTTATCGACAGGGGTGTACAATGAGCAGTTCTTC.

The chain carries TRBV5-1 and TRBJ2-1; a weak D match, TRBD1 (6 bases). This CDR3 has 14 residues. The germline gives CDR1 SGHRS, CDR2 YFSETQ. V was clipped by 4 bases and J by 7 bases, with 15 bases between them. The CDR3 spells CASSAPNRENEQFF. DNA for the CDR3: TGCGCCAGCAGCGCCCCAAACAGGGAAAATGAGCAGTTCTTC.

V gene TRBV19 combines with J gene TRBJ2-2; 8 bases line up with TRBD1. The germline CDR1 and CDR2 sequences are LNHDA and SQIVND (reference sequence). CDR3 length: 15 residues. The CDR3 coding sequence is TGTGGAGTAGGACAGGGCTCCCTGAACACCGGGGAGCTGTTTTTT. This codes for CGVGQGSLNTGELFF.

V and J are TRBV11-1 and TRBJ1-1; D not certain. Per the germline V gene, CDR1 is SGHAT and CDR2 is FQDESV (reference sequence). CDR3 length equals 12 residues. V dropped 5 bases and J dropped 1 base, with 5 bases sitting between them. The CDR3, as DNA: TGTGCCAGCAGCCGGGGGAACACTGAAGCTTTCTTT. Its protein product is CASSRGNTEAFF.

The rearrangement joins TRBV3-1 (or the pseudogene TRBV3-2) to TRBJ2-2, with 11 bases lining up with TRBD1. Germline V gene sequence: CDR1 LGHDT, CDR2 YNNKEL (reference sequence). Losses at the gene ends were 0 bases for V and 7 bases for J; bases not matched to a gene: 4. The CDR3 extends over 16 amino acids. The CDR3 reads CASSQDQDRGRGELFF. CDR3 bases: TGTGCCAGCAGCCAAGACCAGGACAGGGGGCGCGGGGAGCTGTTTTTT.

V usage is TRBV5-1 and J usage is TRBJ1-4; tentative D call: TRBD1 (6 bases). Germline lookup yields CDR1 SGHRS and CDR2 YFSETQ. The CDR3 runs 15 residues. The V and J ends lost 2 bases and 8 bases respectively, with 16 bases between them. The CDR3 DNA reads as TGCGCCAGCAGCTTAAAACAGGGACCCTACGAAAAACTGTTTTTT. Translated, it gives CASSLKQGPYEKLFF. The variable domain in full, completed from reference TRBV5-1 and TRBJ1-4, reads KAGVTQTPRYLIKTRGQQVTLSCSPISGHRSVSWYQQTPGQGLQFLFEYFSETQRNKGNFPGRFSGRQFSNSRSEMNVSTLELGDSALYLCASSLKQGPYEKLFFGSGTQLSVL.

The table lists this clone with a few counts. The chain is built from TRBV5-1 and TRBJ2-3; 7 bases fit TRBD2. Unmatched junction bases numbered 6, after V lost 7 bases and J lost 4 bases. Germline V CDR1 and CDR2: SGHRS, YFSETQ. This CDR3 spans 13 amino acids. CDR3 region: CASQASGADTQYF. CDR3 nucleotide sequence: TGCGCCAGCCAGGCCAGCGGGGCAGATACGCAGTATTTT.

The J gene is TRBJ2-1, the V gene TRBV5-5; 16 positions match TRBD2. With V trimmed by 5 bases and J by 5 bases, 4 bases remained unmatched. The length of the CDR3 is 16 residues. Germline CDR1 reads SGHKS; CDR2 reads YYEKEE (reference sequence). CDR3: CASRGLAGGTHNEQFF. The CDR3 DNA is TGTGCCAGCAGGGGACTAGCGGGGGGGACCCACAATGAGCAGTTCTTC.

This chain uses TRBV18 with TRBJ2-1, with 7 bases that match TRBD1. Unmatched junction bases numbered 11, after V lost 3 bases and J lost 9 bases. Germline V CDR1 and CDR2: KGHSH, LQKENI. The CDR3 sequence is 15 residues long. The DNA of the CDR3 is TGTGCCAGCTCACCTATAATTAGTTCAGGGGGTGAGCAGTTCTTC. It specifies CASSPIISSGGEQFF.

The chain links TRBV6-1 to TRBJ1-1; D may be TRBD1 (6 bases). Per germline, CDR1 MNHNS and CDR2 SASEGT. V was cut by 3 bases and J by 3 bases, with 20 bases left in between. The CDR3 contains 17 residues. CDR3 sequence reads: CASSDAGAQGSYTEAFF. The CDR3 DNA follows: TGTGCCAGCAGTGACGCGGGGGCGCAGGGGTCTTACACTGAAGCTTTCTTT.

V and J are TRBV27 and TRBJ1-6; tentatively, D is TRBD1 (6 bases). Germline V lookup: CDR1 MNHEY, CDR2 SMNVEV (reference sequence). The CDR3 sequence is 17 residues long. Trimming pared 6 bases from V and 0 bases from J, leaving 15 bases between. This chain's CDR3 is CASSRDKIRSYNSPLHF. As DNA, the CDR3 is TGTGCCAGCAGCCGGGACAAAATTCGCTCCTATAATTCACCCCTCCACTTT.